These 27 T cell receptor beta chains were sequenced from one sample in a study of shared clonotypes between healthy human individuals. The table came from immunoSEQ multiplex PCR; TCRdb's copy has only in-frame clones and leaves some out. This sample carries 450,000 to 650,000 clones, around three quarters of them seen once, and the ten largest clones take around 13%. The sequenced sample consisted of PBMCs. Receptor source: a woman in her thirties or forties in good health. Some clones in this sample may be carry-over from other donors' samples.

This clone came up a few times. This chain connects TRBV12-2 to TRBJ2-1; the DNA was not compared with TRBD1, the D call given in the table. TRBV12-2 is marked as a pseudogene. The CDR3 is 15 residues long. The CDR3 reads CASRYGQGAYNEQFF. CDR3 coding DNA: TGTGCAAGTCGCTACGGACAGGGAGCCTACAATGAGCAGTTCTTC.

The rearrangement links TRBV7-2 to TRBJ1-5; D not certain. V shed 5 bases and J shed 2 bases, with 7 bases lying between them. There are 13 residues in the CDR3. CDR1 and CDR2 from the germline V gene are SGHTA and FQGNSA. CDR3 in DNA: TGTGCCAGCAGCCGTGGGGGCAATCAGCCCCAGCATTTT. This encodes CASSRGGNQPQHF.

The J gene is TRBJ1-1, the V gene TRBV27; D gene uncertain. The germline V gene encodes CDR1 MNHEY and CDR2 SMNVEV (reference sequence). V was shortened by 6 bases and J by 0 bases, with 8 bases between the two germline ends. The CDR3 is 13 amino acids. CDR3 nucleotide sequence: TGTGCCAGCAGCCAATGGATGAACACTGAAGCTTTCTTT. It codes for CASSQWMNTEAFF.

The genes are TRBV19 and TRBJ2-7; 7 bases align to TRBD2. V gave up 1 base and J gave up 7 bases; unmatched junction bases: 10. The CDR3 is 15 amino acids. CDR1 is LNHDA and CDR2 is SQIVND in the germline V gene (reference sequence). CDR3 sequence: CASSIVLGRTREQYF. The CDR3 DNA is TGTGCCAGTAGTATAGTTCTCGGGAGGACTCGGGAGCAGTACTTC.

The CDR3 nucleotides read TGCGCCAGCAGCCAAGGACAGGGTTCTCTTCAGCCCCAGCATTTT. Encoded protein: CASSQGQGSLQPQHF. The genes are TRBV4-1 and TRBJ1-5; TRBD1 matches at 7 bases. There are 15 residues in the CDR3. The junction had 6 bases not matched to a gene; V was cut back by 1 base and J by 6 bases. Germline V gives CDR1 MGHRA, CDR2 YSYEKL.

V gene TRBV5-1 combines with J gene TRBJ2-1; D is ambiguous. The germline V gene has CDR1 SGHRS and CDR2 YFSETQ. This CDR3 is 14 amino acids long. Trimming removed 4 bases from V and 2 bases from J, with 10 bases in between. The CDR3 bases are TGCGCCAGCAGCGACTCCTCAACCTACAATGAGCAGTTCTTC. Translation: CASSDSSTYNEQFF.

The chain joins TRBV6-6 to TRBJ1-2; D might be TRBD1 (6 bases). Germline CDR1 is MNHNY and CDR2 is SVGAGI (reference sequence). The V gene lost 10 bases and the J gene lost 8 bases, with 20 bases spanning the gap. The CDR3 is 13 amino acids. The DNA for the CDR3 is TGTGCCACCAAAACAGGGCCTTTGAGCGGCTACACCTTC. It yields the protein CATKTGPLSGYTF.

Turning to this clone: The junction differs from germline at one of its ends, possibly a read error. The chain links TRBV2 to TRBJ2-3, with 13 positions matching TRBD2. The germline V gene has CDR1 SNHLY and CDR2 FYNNEI. The CDR3 length is 14 residues. CDR3 sequence reads: CASRGTSGTATQYF. CDR3 nucleotide sequence: TGTGCCAGCAGGGGGACTAGCGGGACAGCTACGCAGTATTTT. The whole variable domain, filled in from reference TRBV2 and TRBJ2-3, reads EPEVTQTPSHQVTQMGQEVILRCVPISNHLYFYWYRQILGQKVEFLVSFYNNEISEKSEIFDDQFSVERPDGSNFTLKIRSTKLEDSAMYFCASRGTSGTATQYFGPGTRLTVL.

This sequence joins TRBV29-1 and TRBJ1-3; D is unresolved. Germline lookup yields CDR1 SQVTM and CDR2 ANQGSEA. This CDR3 has 15 amino acids. Trimming took 6 bases from V and 0 from J, leaving 15 bases between them. As DNA, the CDR3 is TGCAGCGTCTCAGACGGGTATTACTCTGGAAACACCATATATTTT. Amino acids: CSVSDGYYSGNTIYF.

The rearrangement uses TRBV6-5 and TRBJ1-1; D perhaps matches TRBD1 (5 bases). There are 13 residues in the CDR3. The V end lost 7 bases, the J end lost 10 bases, and 19 bases lay between the germline ends. Germline loops: CDR1 MNHEY, CDR2 SVGAGI. The CDR3 reads CASTPEGGVSAFF. The DNA for the CDR3 is TGTGCCAGCACCCCTGAGGGAGGGGTGTCAGCTTTCTTT.

This chain connects TRBV6-5 to TRBJ2-7, with 11 bases matching TRBD2. After removal of 7 bases from V and 3 bases from J, the junction contained 2 bases not matched to a gene. The CDR3 covers 13 residues. Per germline, CDR1 MNHEY and CDR2 SVGAGI. CDR3 amino acids: CASTGTSGYEQYF. In nucleotides, the CDR3 is TGTGCCAGCACCGGGACTAGCGGCTACGAGCAGTACTTC.

V and J are TRBV11-2 and TRBJ2-5, with D maybe TRBD1 (6 bases). The CDR3 covers 17 residues. V lost 2 bases and J 5 bases, leaving 21 bases between the germline ends. The germline CDR1 and CDR2 sequences are SGHAT and FQNNGV. The CDR3: CASSLPQGGEWLETQYF. As DNA, the CDR3 is TGTGCCAGCAGCTTACCCCAAGGGGGAGAATGGTTGGAGACCCAGTACTTC. Variable domain in full (rest from reference TRBV11-2 and TRBJ2-5): EAGVAQSPRYKIIEKRQSVAFWCNPISGHATLYWYQQILGQGPKLLIQFQNNGVVDDSQLPKDRFSAERLKGVDSTLKIQPAKLEDSAVYLCASSLPQGGEWLETQYFGPGTRLLVL.

The chain couples TRBV18 to TRBJ2-7, with 10 bases lining up with TRBD1. Germline CDR1 reads KGHSH; CDR2 reads LQKENI. The V and J ends lost 3 bases and 5 bases, in that order; junction bases with no gene match: 4. The CDR3 has 14 residues. In DNA form, the CDR3 reads TGTGCCAGCTCACCTCCAGGACAGGGGGACGAGCAGTACTTC. It specifies CASSPPGQGDEQYF.

The J gene is TRBJ1-2, the V gene TRBV28; D gene ambiguous. The V gene lost 2 bases and the J gene lost 4 bases, with 14 bases spanning the gap. CDR1 and CDR2 (germline): MDHEN, SYDVKM. This CDR3 spans 15 amino acids. The CDR3 region is CASSLAGPARYGYTF. DNA for the CDR3: TGTGCCAGCAGTTTAGCCGGGCCAGCCCGCTATGGCTACACCTTC.

This chain uses TRBV6-5 with TRBJ1-5, with D uncertain. The CDR3 is 13 residues long. The germline V and J ends were trimmed by 2 bases and 5 bases, with 7 bases remaining between them. The germline gives CDR1 MNHEY, CDR2 SVGAGI. DNA of the CDR3: TGTGCCAGCAGTTACGATGGGCATCAGCCCCAGCATTTT. Translated, it gives CASSYDGHQPQHF.

This clone was found once. The chain uses TRBV7-8 and TRBJ2-2, with 11 bases lining up with TRBD2. The CDR3 sequence is 15 residues long. V lost 8 bases, J lost 0 bases, and 2 bases stayed unmatched. Per the germline V gene, CDR1 is SGHVS and CDR2 is FQNEAQ. CDR3 nucleotide sequence: TGTGCCAGCCGGGGACTAGCGGCGAACACCGGGGAGCTGTTTTTT. It specifies CASRGLAANTGELFF.

V usage is TRBV7-9 and J usage is TRBJ2-7; 7 bases are shared with TRBD1. Germline trimming cut 3 bases from V and 6 bases from J; bases unmatched to any gene: 5. CDR3 length: 13 amino acids. The germline gives CDR1 SEHNR, CDR2 FQNEAQ (reference sequence). Written as DNA, the CDR3 is TGTGCCAGCAGCTTCGGGACAGTCTCCGAGCAGTACTTC. Encoded protein: CASSFGTVSEQYF.

In regard to this clone: A far larger clone is one nucleotide away, so this likely arose from a read error. This chain connects TRBV28 to TRBJ1-5; D is perhaps TRBD1 (5 bases). The CDR3 runs to 15 residues. From germline, CDR1 is MDHEN and CDR2 SYDVKM. The CDR3 DNA reads TGTGCCAGCAGTTTAGGCGGCGTGGGGGATCAGCCCCGGCATTTT. Translation gives CASSLGGVGDQPRHF.

Regarding this clone: Distinct nucleotide sequences in the sample also encode this CDR3. The genes are TRBV6-5 and TRBJ2-7; D is possibly TRBD1 (6 bases). Germline CDR1 MNHEY, CDR2 SVGAGI. This CDR3 is 13 amino acids long. The V and J ends lost 2 bases and 4 bases respectively, with 9 bases between them. The CDR3 here is CASSYDRRYEQYF. The CDR3 bases are TGTGCCAGCAGTTACGACAGGCGATACGAGCAGTACTTC.

This clone was seen repeatedly, ten times or more. Other DNA sequences in the sample encode the same CDR3. This sequence joins TRBV5-4 and TRBJ2-7, with 7 bases that match TRBD1. Germline values: CDR1 SGHNT, CDR2 YYREEE (reference sequence). This CDR3 contains 15 residues. Losses at the gene ends were 0 bases for V and 4 bases for J; bases not matched to a gene: 7. The CDR3 loop reads CASSLAGGSRYEQYF. The CDR3 DNA reads TGTGCCAGCAGCTTGGCAGGGGGTTCCCGTTACGAGCAGTACTTC. The full variable domain, with the rest looked up from reference TRBV5-4 and TRBJ2-7, is ETGVTQSPTHLIKTRGQQVTLRCSSQSGHNTVSWYQQALGQGPQFIFQYYREEENGRGNFPPRFSGLQFPNYSSELNVNALELDDSALYLCASSLAGGSRYEQYFGPGTRLTVT.

V is TRBV15 and J is TRBJ1-5; 10 bases match TRBD1. This CDR3 comprises 17 residues. CDR1 and CDR2 (germline): LNHNV, YYDKDF (reference sequence). V shed 8 bases and J 2 bases; nucleotides not matched to a gene: 12. In nucleotides, the CDR3 is TGTGCCACCGGGGACAGGGGCCCCATCCGGGGCAATCAGCCCCAGCATTTT. Its translation: CATGDRGPIRGNQPQHF.

This chain connects TRBV7-8 to TRBJ2-1; 9 bases agree with TRBD2. The length of the CDR3 is 16 residues. V shed 1 base and J 6 bases; nucleotides not matched to a gene: 7. Germline CDR1 reads SGHVS; CDR2 reads FQNEAQ. CDR3 loop: CASSLEGGSGSNEQFF. The CDR3 DNA is TGTGCCAGCAGCTTAGAAGGAGGTAGCGGGAGCAATGAGCAGTTCTTC.

The V gene is TRBV11-1, the J gene TRBJ2-1; D uncertain. The CDR3 totals 15 residues. V was cut by 2 bases and J by 4 bases, with 12 bases left in between. Germline CDR1 SGHAT, CDR2 FQDESV (reference sequence). Written as DNA, the CDR3 is TGTGCCAGCAGCTTAAAGGGAAATTGGTACAATGAGCAGTTCTTC. Protein sequence: CASSLKGNWYNEQFF.

Here the CDR3 reads CASSPDLGETQYF. DNA for the CDR3: TGTGCCAGCTCACCCGACCTTGGGGAGACCCAGTACTTC. The chain joins TRBV18 to TRBJ2-5; D is undetermined. This CDR3 has 13 residues. V lost 3 bases and J lost 5, with 10 bases in between. Germline V gives CDR1 KGHSH, CDR2 LQKENI.

This sequence joins TRBV9 and TRBJ2-5, with 7 nucleotides matching TRBD2. With 0 bases clipped from V and 4 bases from J, the junction kept 3 bases outside the gene matches. Germline CDR1 reads SGDLS; CDR2 reads YYNGEE. The CDR3 totals 14 residues. CDR3 DNA: TGTGCCAGCAGCGTAGCGGGGGGAGTAGAGACCCAGTACTTC. The encoded protein is CASSVAGGVETQYF. Full variable domain (remainder filled in from reference TRBV9 and TRBJ2-5): DSGVTQTPKHLITATGQRVTLRCSPRSGDLSVYWYQQSLDQGLQFLIQYYNGEERAKGNILERFSAQQFPDLHSELNLSSLELGDSALYFCASSVAGGVETQYFGPGTRLLVL.

The chain links TRBV7-9 to TRBJ1-4; 8 bases are shared with TRBD1. This CDR3 contains 16 residues. In germline, CDR1 is SEHNR, CDR2 FQNEAQ (reference sequence). V trimming: 5 bases; J trimming: 6 bases; junction bases outside the gene matches: 11. The CDR3 sequence: CASSPSRGRPDEKLFF. In DNA form, the CDR3 reads TGTGCCAGCAGCCCCAGCAGGGGGCGACCTGATGAAAAACTGTTTTTT.

The CDR3 DNA is TGCGCCAGCAGCCTGTCAGGGGAGAAACTGAAGAACACTGAAGCTTTCTTT. Translation: CASSLSGEKLKNTEAFF. The chain links TRBV4-3 to TRBJ1-1; D may be TRBD1 (6 bases). Per the germline V gene, CDR1 is LGHNA and CDR2 is YSLEER. V dropped 4 bases and J dropped 1 base, with 19 bases sitting between them. This CDR3 contains 17 residues.